This T cell receptor (beta chain) was recovered during a study of T cell clones after liver transplantation. Study-wide context: A pre-transplant mixed lymphocyte reaction with TCRbeta sequencing defined graft-donor-reactive clones followed in post-transplant blood.

V was clipped by 7 bases and J by 8 bases, with 21 bases between them. The CDR3 loop spans 15 amino acids. Germline V gives CDR1 WSHSY, CDR2 SAAADI. The table came from immunoSEQ multiplex PCR; TCRdb's copy has only in-frame clones and leaves some out. The sample has roughly 65,000 clones, 80% to 95% seen once. This clone was recorded only once. Source: CD4+ T cells from blood, taken about 26 months after liver transplant. J is TRBJ2-1 and V is TRBV10-2; either TRBD1 or TRBD2 may supply D (5 bases each). This TCR came from a human patient who received a liver transplant. These T cells may partly come from the graft donor. The chain's CDR3 is CASTVEGRMGDEQFF. The CDR3, as DNA: TGCGCCAGCACCGTAGAGGGACGGATGGGCGATGAGCAGTTCTTC.